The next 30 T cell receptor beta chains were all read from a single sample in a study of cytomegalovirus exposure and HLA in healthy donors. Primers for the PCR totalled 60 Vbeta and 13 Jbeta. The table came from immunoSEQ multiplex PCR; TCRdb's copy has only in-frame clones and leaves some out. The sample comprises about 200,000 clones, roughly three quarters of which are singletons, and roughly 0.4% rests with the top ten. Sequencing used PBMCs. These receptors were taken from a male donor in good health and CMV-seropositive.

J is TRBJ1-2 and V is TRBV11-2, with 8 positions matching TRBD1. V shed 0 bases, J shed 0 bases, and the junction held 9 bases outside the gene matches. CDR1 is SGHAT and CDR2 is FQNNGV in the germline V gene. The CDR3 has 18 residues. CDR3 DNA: TGTGCCAGCAGCTTAGATCGACGACAGGGGCCTCCTAACTATGGCTACACCTTC. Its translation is CASSLDRRQGPPNYGYTF.

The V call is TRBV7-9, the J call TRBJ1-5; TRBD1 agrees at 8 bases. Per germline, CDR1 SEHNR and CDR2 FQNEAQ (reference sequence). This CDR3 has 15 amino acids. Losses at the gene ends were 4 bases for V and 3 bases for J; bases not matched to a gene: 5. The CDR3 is CASSSDRALNQPQHF. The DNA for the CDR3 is TGTGCCAGCAGCTCGGACAGGGCCCTCAATCAGCCCCAGCATTTT. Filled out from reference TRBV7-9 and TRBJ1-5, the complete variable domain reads DTGVSQNPRHKITKRGQNVTFRCDPISEHNRLYWYRQTLGQGPEFLTYFQNEAQLEKSRLLSDRFSAERPKGSFSTLEIQRTEQGDSAMYLCASSSDRALNQPQHFGDGTRLSIL.

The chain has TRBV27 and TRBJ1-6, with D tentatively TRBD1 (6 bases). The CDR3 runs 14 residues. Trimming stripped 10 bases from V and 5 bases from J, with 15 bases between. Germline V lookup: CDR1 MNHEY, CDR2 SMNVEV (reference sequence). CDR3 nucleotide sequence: TGTGCCACCGCAGGGGACCCCAATAATTCACCCCTCCACTTT. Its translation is CATAGDPNNSPLHF.

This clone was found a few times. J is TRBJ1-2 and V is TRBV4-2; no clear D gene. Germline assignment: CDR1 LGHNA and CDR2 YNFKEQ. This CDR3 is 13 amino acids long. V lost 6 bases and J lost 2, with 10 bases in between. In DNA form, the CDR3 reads TGTGCCAGCAGTCTCAGTCCCAACTATGGCTACACCTTC. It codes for CASSLSPNYGYTF.

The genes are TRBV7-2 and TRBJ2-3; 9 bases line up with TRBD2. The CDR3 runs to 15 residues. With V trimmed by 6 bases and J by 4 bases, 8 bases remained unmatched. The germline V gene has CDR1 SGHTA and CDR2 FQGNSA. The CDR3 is CASRKPGLASDTQYF. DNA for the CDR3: TGTGCCAGCAGAAAGCCGGGACTAGCCTCAGATACGCAGTATTTT.

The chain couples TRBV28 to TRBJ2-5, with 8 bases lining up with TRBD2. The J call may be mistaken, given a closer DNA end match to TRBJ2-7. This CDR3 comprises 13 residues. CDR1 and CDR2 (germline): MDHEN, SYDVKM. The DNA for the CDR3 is TGTGCCAGCAGGATGACTAGCGTGTACGAGCAGTACTTC. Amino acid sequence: CASRMTSVYEQYF.

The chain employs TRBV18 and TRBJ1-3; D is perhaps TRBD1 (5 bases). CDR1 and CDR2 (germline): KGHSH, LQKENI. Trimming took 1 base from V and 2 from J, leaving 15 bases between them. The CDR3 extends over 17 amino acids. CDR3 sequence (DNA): TGTGCCAGCTCACCACTGCTGGGGCGCTATACTGGAAACACCATATATTTT. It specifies CASSPLLGRYTGNTIYF.

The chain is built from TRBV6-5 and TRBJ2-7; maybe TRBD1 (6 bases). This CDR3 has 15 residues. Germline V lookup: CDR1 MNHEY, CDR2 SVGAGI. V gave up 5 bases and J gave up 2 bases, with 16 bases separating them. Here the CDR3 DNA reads TGTGCCAGCAGTAGACCGGGACACGGTCCCTACGAGCAGTACTTC. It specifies CASSRPGHGPYEQYF.

CDR3 residues: CASSHVNGVYGYTF. The DNA of the CDR3 is TGTGCCAGCAGCCACGTCAACGGAGTCTATGGCTACACCTTC. The V call is TRBV7-8, the J call TRBJ1-2; D ambiguous. V shed 5 bases and J shed 4 bases, with 14 bases lying between them. The CDR3 loop spans 14 amino acids. Germline lookup yields CDR1 SGHVS and CDR2 FQNEAQ.

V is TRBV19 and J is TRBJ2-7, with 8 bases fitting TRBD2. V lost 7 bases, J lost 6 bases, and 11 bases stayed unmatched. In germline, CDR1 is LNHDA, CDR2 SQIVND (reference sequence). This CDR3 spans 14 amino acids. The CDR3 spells CASKNSGARSEQYF. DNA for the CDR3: TGTGCCAGTAAAAATAGCGGGGCGAGATCCGAGCAGTACTTC.

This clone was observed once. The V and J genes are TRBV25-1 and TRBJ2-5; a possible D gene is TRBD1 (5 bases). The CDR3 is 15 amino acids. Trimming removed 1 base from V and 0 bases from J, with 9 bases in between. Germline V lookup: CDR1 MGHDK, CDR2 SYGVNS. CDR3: CASSELGANQETQYF. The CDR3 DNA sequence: TGTGCCAGCAGTGAATTAGGGGCTAACCAAGAGACCCAGTACTTC. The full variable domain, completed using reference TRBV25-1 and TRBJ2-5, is EADIYQTPRYLVIGTGKKITLECSQTMGHDKMYWYQQDPGMELHLIHYSYGVNSTEKGDLSSESTVSRIRTEHFPLTLESARPSHTSQYLCASSELGANQETQYFGPGTRLLVL.

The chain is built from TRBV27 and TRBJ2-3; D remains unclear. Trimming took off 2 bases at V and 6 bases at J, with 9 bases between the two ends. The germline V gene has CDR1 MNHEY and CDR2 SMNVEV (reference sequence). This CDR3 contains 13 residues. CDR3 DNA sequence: TGTGCCAGCAGTTTAACTAATTCCGATACGCAGTATTTT. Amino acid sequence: CASSLTNSDTQYF.

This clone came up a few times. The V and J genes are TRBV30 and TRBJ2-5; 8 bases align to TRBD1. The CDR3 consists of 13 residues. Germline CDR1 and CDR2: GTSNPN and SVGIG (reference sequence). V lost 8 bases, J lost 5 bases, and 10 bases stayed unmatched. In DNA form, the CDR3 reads TGTGCCCAAACAGGGGGGACGCGGGAGACCCAGTACTTC. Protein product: CAQTGGTRETQYF.

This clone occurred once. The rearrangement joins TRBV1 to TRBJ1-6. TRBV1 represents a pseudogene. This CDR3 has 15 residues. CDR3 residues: CTSSHVYYGHSPLHF. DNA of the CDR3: TGCACCAGCAGCCATGTTTACTATGGCCATTCACCCCTCCACTTT.

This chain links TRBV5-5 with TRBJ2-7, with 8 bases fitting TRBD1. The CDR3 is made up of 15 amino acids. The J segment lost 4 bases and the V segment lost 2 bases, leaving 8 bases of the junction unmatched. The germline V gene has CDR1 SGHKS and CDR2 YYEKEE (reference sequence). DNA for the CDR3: TGTGCCAGCAGCTTTGCAGGGGGCGGACCTTACGAGCAGTACTTC. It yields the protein CASSFAGGGPYEQYF. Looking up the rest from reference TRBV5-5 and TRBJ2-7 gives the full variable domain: DAGVTQSPTHLIKTRGQQVTLRCSPISGHKSVSWYQQVLGQGPQFIFQYYEKEERGRGNFPDRFSARQFPNYSSELNVNALLLGDSALYLCASSFAGGGPYEQYFGPGTRLTVT.

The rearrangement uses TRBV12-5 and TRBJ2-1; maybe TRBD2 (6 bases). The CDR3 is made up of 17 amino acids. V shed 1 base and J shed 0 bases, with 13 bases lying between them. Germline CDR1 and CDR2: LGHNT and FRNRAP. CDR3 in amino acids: CASGLGRRGYSYNEQFF. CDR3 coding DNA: TGTGCTAGTGGTTTGGGGAGGCGGGGCTACTCCTACAATGAGCAGTTCTTC. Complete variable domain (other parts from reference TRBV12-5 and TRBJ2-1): DARVTQTPRHKVTEMGQEVTMRCQPILGHNTVFWYRQTMMQGLELLAYFRNRAPLDDSGMPKDRFSAEMPDATLATLKIQPSEPRDSAVYFCASGLGRRGYSYNEQFFGPGTRLTVL.

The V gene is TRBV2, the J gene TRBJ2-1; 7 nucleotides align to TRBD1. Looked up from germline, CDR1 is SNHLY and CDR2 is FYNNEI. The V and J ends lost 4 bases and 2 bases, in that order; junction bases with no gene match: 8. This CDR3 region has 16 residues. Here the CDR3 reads CASSGGLDRPYNEQFF. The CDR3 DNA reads TGTGCCAGCAGTGGAGGCCTGGACAGGCCCTACAATGAGCAGTTCTTC.

The CDR3 DNA reads TGTGCCAGCAGTTCAACGGGATCCACTGAAGCTTTCTTT. Its protein is CASSSTGSTEAFF. The chain has TRBV7-3 and TRBJ1-1; D uncertain. The V and J ends lost 6 bases and 4 bases respectively, with 12 bases between them. Germline V gene data show CDR1 as SGHTA and CDR2 as FQGTGA. This CDR3 has 13 residues. The full variable domain, with the rest looked up from reference TRBV7-3 and TRBJ1-1, is GAGVSQTPSNKVTEKGKYVELRCDPISGHTALYWYRQSLGQGPEFLIYFQGTGAADDSGLPNDRFFAVRPEGSVSTLKIQRTERGDSAVYLCASSSTGSTEAFFGQGTRLTVV.

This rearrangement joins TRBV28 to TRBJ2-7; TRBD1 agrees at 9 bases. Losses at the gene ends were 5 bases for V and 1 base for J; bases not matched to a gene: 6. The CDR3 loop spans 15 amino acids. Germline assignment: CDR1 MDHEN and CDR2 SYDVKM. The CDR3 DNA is TGTGCCAGCAGTCCCGGGGACAGGGCTTCCTACGAGCAGTACTTC. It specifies CASSPGDRASYEQYF.

CDR3 sequence (DNA): TGTGCCAGCAGCCTCAGGACTAGCGGGGGGGCTGCGAGAGAGCAGTACTTC. Amino acids: CASSLRTSGGAAREQYF. V gene TRBV7-2 combines with J gene TRBJ2-7; TRBD2 agrees at 15 bases. CDR1 and CDR2 from the germline V gene are SGHTA and FQGNSA. There are 17 residues in the CDR3. J was trimmed by 7 bases and V by 5 bases; bases with no gene match: 12.

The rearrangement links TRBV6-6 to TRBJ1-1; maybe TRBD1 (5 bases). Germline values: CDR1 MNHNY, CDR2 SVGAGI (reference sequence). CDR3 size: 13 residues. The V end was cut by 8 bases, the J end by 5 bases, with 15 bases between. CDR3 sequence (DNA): TGTGCCAGCGCCGTTAATCCAGGGACTGAAGCTTTCTTT. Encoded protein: CASAVNPGTEAFF.

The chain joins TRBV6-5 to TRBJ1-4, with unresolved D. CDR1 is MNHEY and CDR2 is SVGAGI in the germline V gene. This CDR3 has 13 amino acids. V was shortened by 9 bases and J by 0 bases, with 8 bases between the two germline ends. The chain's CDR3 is CASQKATNEKLFF. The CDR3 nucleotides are TGTGCCAGTCAGAAAGCAACTAATGAAAAACTGTTTTTT.

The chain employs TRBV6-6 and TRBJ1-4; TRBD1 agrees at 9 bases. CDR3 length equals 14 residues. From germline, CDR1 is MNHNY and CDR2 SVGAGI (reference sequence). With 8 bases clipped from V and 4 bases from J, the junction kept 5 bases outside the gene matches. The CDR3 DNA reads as TGTGCCAGCCACCGGGACAGGGTTAATGAAAAACTGTTTTTT. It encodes CASHRDRVNEKLFF.

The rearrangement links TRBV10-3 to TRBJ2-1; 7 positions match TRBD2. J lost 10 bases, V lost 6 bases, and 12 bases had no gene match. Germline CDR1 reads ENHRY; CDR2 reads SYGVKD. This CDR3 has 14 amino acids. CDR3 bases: TGTGCCATCAGCCCCCGGACGGGGGGTACGGAGCAGTTCTTC. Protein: CAISPRTGGTEQFF.

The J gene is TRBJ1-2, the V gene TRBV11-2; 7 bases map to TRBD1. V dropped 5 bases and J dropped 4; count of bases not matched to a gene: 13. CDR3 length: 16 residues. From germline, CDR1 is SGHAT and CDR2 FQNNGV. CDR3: CASSPWGTEDSYGYTF. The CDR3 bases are TGTGCCAGCAGCCCATGGGGGACAGAGGACAGCTATGGCTACACCTTC. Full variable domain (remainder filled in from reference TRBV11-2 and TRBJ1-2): EAGVAQSPRYKIIEKRQSVAFWCNPISGHATLYWYQQILGQGPKLLIQFQNNGVVDDSQLPKDRFSAERLKGVDSTLKIQPAKLEDSAVYLCASSPWGTEDSYGYTFGSGTRLTVV.

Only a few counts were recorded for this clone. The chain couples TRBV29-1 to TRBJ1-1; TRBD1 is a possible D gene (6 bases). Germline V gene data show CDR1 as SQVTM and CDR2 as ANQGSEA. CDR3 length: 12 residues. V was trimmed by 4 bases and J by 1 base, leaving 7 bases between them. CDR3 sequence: CSVGRGNTEAFF. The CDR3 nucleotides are TGCAGCGTTGGCAGGGGGAACACTGAAGCTTTCTTT.

In nucleotides, the CDR3 is TGCGCCAGCAGTCAGTCCACCCCATGCGGGGTCTCCTACGAGCAGTACTTC. Amino acid sequence: CASSQSTPCGVSYEQYF. The V and J genes are TRBV23-1 and TRBJ2-7, with a weak D call TRBD2 (6 bases). TRBV23-1 is reported as an ORF; its role is uncertain. This CDR3 comprises 17 residues. Trimming took 3 bases from V and 0 from J, leaving 18 bases between them.

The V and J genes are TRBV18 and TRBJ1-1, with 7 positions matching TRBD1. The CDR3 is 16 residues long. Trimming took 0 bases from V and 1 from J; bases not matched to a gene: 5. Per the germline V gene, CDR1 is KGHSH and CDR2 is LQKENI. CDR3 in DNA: TGTGCCAGCTCACCACCCCGGACAGGTTCGAACACTGAAGCTTTCTTT. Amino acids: CASSPPRTGSNTEAFF. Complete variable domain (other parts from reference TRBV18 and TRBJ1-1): NAGVMQNPRHLVRRRGQEARLRCSPMKGHSHVYWYRQLPEEGLKFMVYLQKENIIDESGMPKERFSAEFPKEGPSILRIQQVVRGDSAAYFCASSPPRTGSNTEAFFGQGTRLTVV.

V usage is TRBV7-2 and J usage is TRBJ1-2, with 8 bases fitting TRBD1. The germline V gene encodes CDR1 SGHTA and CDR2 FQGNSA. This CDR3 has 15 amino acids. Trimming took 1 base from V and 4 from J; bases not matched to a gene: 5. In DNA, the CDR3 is TGTGCCAGCAGCTTAGGTGCAGGGGGCGCCTATGGCTACACCTTC. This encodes CASSLGAGGAYGYTF.

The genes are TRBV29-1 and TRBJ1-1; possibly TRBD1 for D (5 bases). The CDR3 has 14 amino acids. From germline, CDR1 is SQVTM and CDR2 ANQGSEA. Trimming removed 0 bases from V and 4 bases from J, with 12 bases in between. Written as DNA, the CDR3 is TGCAGCGTTGAAGAACACGGGGGAGGCACTGAAGCTTTCTTT. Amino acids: CSVEEHGGGTEAFF. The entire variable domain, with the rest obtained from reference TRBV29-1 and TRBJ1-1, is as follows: SAVISQKPSRDICQRGTSLTIQCQVDSQVTMMFWYRQQPGQSLTLIATANQGSEATYESGFVIDKFPISRPNLTFSTLTVSNMSPEDSSIYLCSVEEHGGGTEAFFGQGTRLTVV.